Reported below is one T cell receptor (beta chain). Its specificity is not known. Different DNA sequences within this sample yield the same CDR3. This sample is part of a study of human thymus T cells. Corrective cardiac operations yielded the resected thymus tissue. This CDR3 has 14 residues. In germline, CDR1 is SQVTM, CDR2 ANQGSEA. V was shortened by 6 bases and J by 0 bases, with 12 bases between the two germline ends. Profiled with immunoSEQ multiplex PCR; TCRdb holds only in-frame clones, not every one. The sample carries 65,000 to 90,000 clones, 90% to 95% recorded once. Study outcomes and limitations: As related research reported, thymic repertoires overlapped highly among unrelated individuals.

The chain joins TRBV29-1 to TRBJ2-1; TRBD2 might be the D (5 bases). The receptor comes from a girl younger than two with a congenital heart defect but otherwise immunologically healthy. The sequenced sample was thymus tissue. This CDR3 reads CSVEDLSSYNEQFF. CDR3 nucleotides: TGCAGCGTAGAGGACTTGAGCTCCTACAATGAGCAGTTCTTC.